One sample yielded the 4 T cell receptor beta chains listed below, sequenced in a study of blood T cell repertoires in COVID-19. The table came from immunoSEQ multiplex PCR; TCRdb's copy has only in-frame clones and leaves some out. The sample lists about 200,000 clones, just over 90% occurring once. Sequencing was performed on peripheral blood. The receptors here all came from a man aged 30 to 45 with acute or convalescent COVID-19.

This chain uses TRBV5-8 with TRBJ1-6, with a tentative D call TRBD1 (6 bases). The CDR3 is 16 residues long. CDR1 and CDR2 from the germline V gene are SGHTS and YDEGEE. V gave up 3 bases and J gave up 2 bases, with 12 bases separating them. The CDR3 region is CASSWRGGAYNSPLHF. Written as DNA, the CDR3 is TGTGCCAGCAGCTGGAGGGGGGGAGCCTATAATTCACCCCTCCACTTT.

This clone has only a few counts. The rearrangement joins TRBV28 to TRBJ1-2, with 7 bases lining up with TRBD1. The CDR3 sequence is 16 residues long. V dropped 6 bases and J dropped 4; count of bases not matched to a gene: 14. CDR1 MDHEN and CDR2 SYDVKM come from the germline V gene. CDR3 loop: CASSVRDRGWGYGYTF. The CDR3 region has the DNA TGTGCCAGCAGCGTACGGGACAGAGGTTGGGGCTATGGCTACACCTTC.

The chain joins TRBV11-2 to TRBJ1-3; D gene uncertain. Germline V gene data show CDR1 as SGHAT and CDR2 as FQNNGV. Deletions cut 4 bases from V and 0 bases from J, with 7 bases between. There are 14 residues in the CDR3. CDR3 sequence reads: CASSSQFSGNTIYF. Here the CDR3 DNA reads TGTGCCAGCAGCTCCCAATTCTCTGGAAACACCATATATTTT.

Only one count was recorded for this clone. J is TRBJ2-1 and V is TRBV29-1; 12 bases match TRBD1. CDR1 is SQVTM and CDR2 is ANQGSEA in the germline V gene. This CDR3 has 13 amino acids. Germline trimming cut 4 bases from V and 8 bases from J; bases unmatched to any gene: 3. CDR3 DNA sequence: TGCAGCGTTGCGGGACAGGGGGCGGATGAGCAGTTCTTC. Protein: CSVAGQGADEQFF.